This TCR beta chain comes out of a study of control samples from healthy donors and cancer patients. V shed 2 bases and J shed 4 bases, with 15 bases lying between them. The CDR3 runs to 15 residues. Germline V gene data show CDR1 as SGHNT and CDR2 as YYREEE (reference sequence). Some clones are missing from TCRdb's copy, which holds only in-frame ones; the method was immunoSEQ multiplex PCR. The sample has roughly 130,000 clones; about 88% are singletons. This clonotype originated in a man aged 45-65 years in good health. The sequencing input was blood. The chain has TRBV5-4 and TRBJ1-1, with no clear D. As DNA, the CDR3 is TGTGCCAGCAGCTTAAAAAACACACCGCCCACTGAAGCTTTCTTT. It is translated as CASSLKNTPPTEAFF. The variable domain in full, completed from reference TRBV5-4 and TRBJ1-1, reads ETGVTQSPTHLIKTRGQQVTLRCSSQSGHNTVSWYQQALGQGPQFIFQYYREEENGRGNFPPRFSGLQFPNYSSELNVNALELDDSALYLCASSLKNTPPTEAFFGQGTRLTVV.